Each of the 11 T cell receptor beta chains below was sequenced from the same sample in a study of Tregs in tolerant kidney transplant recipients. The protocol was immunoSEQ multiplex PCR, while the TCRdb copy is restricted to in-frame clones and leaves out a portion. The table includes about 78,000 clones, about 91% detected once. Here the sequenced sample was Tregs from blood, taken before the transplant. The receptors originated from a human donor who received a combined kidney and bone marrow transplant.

The chain's CDR3 is CATSRWGRGGETQYF. CDR3 bases: TGTGCCACCAGCAGATGGGGCAGGGGTGGTGAGACCCAGTACTTC. This chain links TRBV15 with TRBJ2-5; TRBD1 is a possible D gene (6 bases). V was pared by 2 bases and J by 5 bases, with 15 bases between. CDR1 and CDR2 from the germline V gene are LNHNV and YYDKDF (reference sequence). This CDR3 region has 15 residues.

DNA of the CDR3: TGTGCCAGCAGCTTAGGGGGCACAGAGTACAATGAGCAGTTCTTC. Amino acids: CASSLGGTEYNEQFF. This chain uses TRBV7-2 with TRBJ2-1, with D perhaps TRBD1 (5 bases). V shed 1 base and J shed 4 bases, with 11 bases lying between them. This CDR3 comprises 15 residues. In germline, CDR1 is SGHTA, CDR2 FQGNSA.

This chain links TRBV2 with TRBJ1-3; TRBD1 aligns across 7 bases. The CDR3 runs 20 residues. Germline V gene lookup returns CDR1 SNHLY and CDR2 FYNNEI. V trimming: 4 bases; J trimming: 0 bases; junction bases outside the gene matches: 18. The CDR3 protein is CASSVSFYPWTGSSGNTIYF. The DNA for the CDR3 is TGTGCCAGCAGTGTAAGCTTTTACCCCTGGACAGGAAGCTCTGGAAACACCATATATTTT.

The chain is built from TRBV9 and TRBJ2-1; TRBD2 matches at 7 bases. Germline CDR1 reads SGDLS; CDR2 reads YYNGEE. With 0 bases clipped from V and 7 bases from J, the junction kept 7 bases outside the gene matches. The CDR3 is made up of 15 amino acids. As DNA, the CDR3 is TGTGCCAGCAGCGTAGCTGGGCGGGAGAGAAATGAGCAGTTCTTC. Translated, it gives CASSVAGRERNEQFF.

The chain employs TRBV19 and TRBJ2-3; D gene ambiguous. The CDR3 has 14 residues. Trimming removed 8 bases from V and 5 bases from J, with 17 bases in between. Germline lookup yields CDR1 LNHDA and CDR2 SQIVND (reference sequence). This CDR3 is CASAISSHGDTQYF. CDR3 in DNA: TGTGCCAGTGCTATCTCGAGTCATGGAGATACGCAGTATTTT. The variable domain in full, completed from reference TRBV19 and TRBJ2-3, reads DGGITQSPKYLFRKEGQNVTLSCEQNLNHDAMYWYRQDPGQGLRLIYYSQIVNDFQKGDIAEGYSVSREKKESFPLTVTSAQKNPTAFYLCASAISSHGDTQYFGPGTRLTVL.

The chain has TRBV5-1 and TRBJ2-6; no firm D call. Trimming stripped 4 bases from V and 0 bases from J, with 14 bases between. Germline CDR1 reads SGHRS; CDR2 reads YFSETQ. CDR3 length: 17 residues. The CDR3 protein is CASSTGRASSGANVLTF. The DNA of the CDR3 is TGCGCCAGCAGCACCGGACGGGCAAGCTCTGGGGCCAACGTCCTGACTTTC.

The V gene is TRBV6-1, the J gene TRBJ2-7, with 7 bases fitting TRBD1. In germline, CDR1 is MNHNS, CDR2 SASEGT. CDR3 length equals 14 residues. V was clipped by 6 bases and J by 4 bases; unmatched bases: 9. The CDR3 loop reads CASRGRQGLYEQYF. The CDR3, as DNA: TGTGCCAGCAGGGGGAGACAGGGCCTGTACGAGCAGTACTTC.

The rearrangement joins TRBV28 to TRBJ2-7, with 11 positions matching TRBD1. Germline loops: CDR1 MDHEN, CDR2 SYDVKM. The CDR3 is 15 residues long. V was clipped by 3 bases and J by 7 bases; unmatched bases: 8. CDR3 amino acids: CASSLGTGGREEQYF. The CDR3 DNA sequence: TGTGCCAGCAGTTTGGGGACAGGGGGTAGGGAAGAGCAGTACTTC.

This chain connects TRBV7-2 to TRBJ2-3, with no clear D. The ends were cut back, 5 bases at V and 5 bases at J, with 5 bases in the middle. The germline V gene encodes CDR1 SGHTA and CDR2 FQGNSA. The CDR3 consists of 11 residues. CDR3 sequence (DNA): TGTGCCAGCAGCCCCCTAGATACGCAGTATTTT. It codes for CASSPLDTQYF.

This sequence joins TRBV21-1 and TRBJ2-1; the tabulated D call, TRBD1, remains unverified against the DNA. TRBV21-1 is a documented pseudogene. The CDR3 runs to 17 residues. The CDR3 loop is CASSMGQGALSYNEQFF. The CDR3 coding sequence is TGTGCCAGCAGCATGGGACAGGGGGCTCTCTCCTACAATGAGCAGTTCTTC.

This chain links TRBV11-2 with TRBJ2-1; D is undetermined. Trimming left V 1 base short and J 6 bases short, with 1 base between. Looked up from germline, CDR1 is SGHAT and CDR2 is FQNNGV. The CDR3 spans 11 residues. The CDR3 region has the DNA TGTGCCAGCAGCTTAGGCAATGAGCAGTTCTTC. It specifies CASSLGNEQFF.